A selection of T cell receptor beta chains follows, all from one sample in a study of Ad26.COV2.S vaccination and SARS-CoV-2 variants. Data came from immunoSEQ multiplex PCR; TCRdb stores just in-frame clones and leaves some out. The sample shows approximately 300,000 clones, about 85% of them seen only once. This sample comprised peripheral blood, obtained in a trial of Ad26.COV2.S vaccine versus placebo. The receptors were sampled from a person between 18 and 65 years old who received the Ad26.COV2.S COVID-19 vaccine or a placebo. Each CDR3 is given with its conserved first and last residue. D genes are given only for firm matches. Not all rows give a size; the values are once, few, many and, for expanded clones, a class.

J gene: TRBJ1-2; V gene: TRBV4-1; D gene: -; clone size: -; CDR3 DNA: TGCGCCAGCAGGCAACAGGGAACGCAGCGTGGCTACACCTTC; CDR3 protein: CASRQQGTQRGYTF
J gene: TRBJ1-4; V gene: TRBV5-1; D gene: -; clone size: -; CDR3 DNA: TGCGCCAGCAGCTTGGCCCAGCAAAATGAAAAACTGTTTTTT; CDR3 protein: CASSLAQQNEKLFF
J gene: TRBJ2-2; V gene: TRBV18; D gene: -; clone size: -; CDR3 DNA: TGTGCCAGCTCACCACCCGCGGTCCTCGGGGAGCTGTTTTTT; CDR3 protein: CASSPPAVLGELFF
J gene: TRBJ2-5; V gene: TRBV27; D gene: -; clone size: once; CDR3 DNA: TGTGCCAGCAGTTTAGCGGGGCCTGGGGAGACCCAGTACTTC; CDR3 protein: CASSLAGPGETQYF
J gene: TRBJ2-7; V gene: TRBV25-1; D gene: -; clone size: -; CDR3 DNA: TGTGCCAGCAGTGAGCAGCGGGCCCCCCACGAGCAGTACTTC; CDR3 protein: CASSEQRAPHEQYF
J gene: TRBJ1-6; V gene: TRBV9; D gene: -; clone size: -; CDR3 DNA: TGTGCCAGCAGCGTACTTCAGGGTCCGGATTCACCCCTCCACTTT; CDR3 protein: CASSVLQGPDSPLHF
J gene: TRBJ1-3; V gene: TRBV10-3; D gene: TRBD1; clone size: -; CDR3 DNA: TGTGCCACTACAGGGGGTAGTGGAAACACCATATATTTT; CDR3 protein: CATTGGSGNTIYF
J gene: TRBJ2-3; V gene: TRBV11-1; D gene: TRBD1; clone size: -; CDR3 DNA: TGTGCCAGCAGCCAACCGACAGGGGGAGCAGATACGCAGTATTTT; CDR3 protein: CASSQPTGGADTQYF
J gene: TRBJ2-2; V gene: TRBV5-4; D gene: -; clone size: once; CDR3 DNA: TGTGCCAGCAGCTTGAGAACACTGAACACCGGGGAGCTGTTTTTT; CDR3 protein: CASSLRTLNTGELFF
J gene: TRBJ2-3; V gene: TRBV24-1; D gene: -; clone size: -; CDR3 DNA: TGTGCCACCAGTGAAGTGAACACAGATACGCAGTATTTT; CDR3 protein: CATSEVNTDTQYF
J gene: TRBJ1-4; V gene: TRBV6-5; D gene: TRBD1; clone size: -; CDR3 DNA: TGTGCCAGCAGTTACGCAGGGGGCGATGAAAAACTGTTTTTT; CDR3 protein: CASSYAGGDEKLFF
J gene: TRBJ2-7; V gene: TRBV15; D gene: TRBD2; clone size: -; CDR3 DNA: TGTGCCACCAGCAGAGATACCGGGGAAATAGGACTAGCGAAGTACTTC; CDR3 protein: CATSRDTGEIGLAKYF
J gene: TRBJ2-5; V gene: TRBV5-4; D gene: -; clone size: -; CDR3 DNA: TGTGCCAGCAGCTGGAAACAGACAGCCTACCAAGAGACCCAGTACTTC; CDR3 protein: CASSWKQTAYQETQYF
J gene: TRBJ2-4; V gene: TRBV5-1; D gene: TRBD2; clone size: -; CDR3 DNA: TGCGCCAGCAGCAAGGGGACTCTAGCACCCCGGGGGGTTCAGTACTTC; CDR3 protein: CASSKGTLAPRGVQYF
J gene: TRBJ1-2; V gene: TRBV6-6; D gene: -; clone size: -; CDR3 DNA: TGTGCCAGCAGTGGGACTGAGAACTATGGCTACACCTTC; CDR3 protein: CASSGTENYGYTF
J gene: TRBJ2-2; V gene: TRBV4-1; D gene: TRBD2; clone size: -; CDR3 DNA: TGCGCCAGCAGCCCCGGGGGACTAGCGGGGAACACCGGGGAGCTGTTTTTT; CDR3 protein: CASSPGGLAGNTGELFF
J gene: TRBJ1-1; V gene: TRBV11-3; D gene: -; clone size: -; CDR3 DNA: TGTGCCAGCAGCTTCCGGGGGGGGCGAGAAGAAGCTTTCTTT; CDR3 protein: CASSFRGGREEAFF
J gene: TRBJ2-3; V gene: TRBV27; D gene: -; clone size: -; CDR3 DNA: TGTGCCAGCAGCCCTAAGGGCCGTAGCACAGATACGCAGTATTTT; CDR3 protein: CASSPKGRSTDTQYF
J gene: TRBJ2-1; V gene: TRBV4-1; D gene: TRBD1; clone size: -; CDR3 DNA: TGCGCCAGCAGCCAAGGGACAGGGAGCAACAATGAGCAGTTCTTC; CDR3 protein: CASSQGTGSNNEQFF
J gene: TRBJ2-1; V gene: TRBV11-2; D gene: -; clone size: -; CDR3 DNA: TGTGCCAGCAGCACCCAAGGTAGCACCCGGCAGTTCTTC; CDR3 protein: CASSTQGSTRQFF
J gene: TRBJ2-5; V gene: TRBV29-1; D gene: -; clone size: -; CDR3 DNA: TGCAGCGTTGGTAGGGGCAAAGAGACCCAGTACTTC; CDR3 protein: CSVGRGKETQYF
J gene: TRBJ2-3; V gene: TRBV6-5; D gene: TRBD2; clone size: -; CDR3 DNA: TGTGCCAGTCGTAGCGGGGGGGCAGGGGATACGCAGTATTTT; CDR3 protein: CASRSGGAGDTQYF
J gene: TRBJ2-5; V gene: TRBV7-2; D gene: -; clone size: -; CDR3 DNA: TGTGCCAGCAGCCCCAACCGCGTCGGGATGGGTGCCCAACTGACCCAGTACTTC; CDR3 protein: CASSPNRVGMGAQLTQYF
J gene: TRBJ2-7; V gene: TRBV7-9; D gene: TRBD1; clone size: -; CDR3 DNA: TGTGCCAGCAGCTTAGTTGCAGGGGGCGGCGAGCAGTACTTC; CDR3 protein: CASSLVAGGGEQYF
J gene: TRBJ2-7; V gene: TRBV29-1; D gene: -; clone size: -; CDR3 DNA: TGCAGCACATCTTGGGATACCGAGCAGTACTTC; CDR3 protein: CSTSWDTEQYF
J gene: TRBJ2-5; V gene: TRBV6-1; D gene: -; clone size: once; CDR3 DNA: TGTGCCAGCAGTGAAGTGAGGGGGGCTGGGGAGACCCAGTACTTC; CDR3 protein: CASSEVRGAGETQYF
J gene: TRBJ2-2; V gene: TRBV10-2; D gene: -; clone size: -; CDR3 DNA: TGCGCCTCCGGAGCTCGGGGTAACACCGGGGAGCTGTTTTTT; CDR3 protein: CASGARGNTGELFF
J gene: TRBJ2-7; V gene: TRBV5-1; D gene: -; clone size: -; CDR3 DNA: TGCGCCAGCAGCTTCGAAGGGGGATTCGTCTACGAGCAGTACTTC; CDR3 protein: CASSFEGGFVYEQYF
J gene: TRBJ2-3; V gene: TRBV9; D gene: TRBD2; clone size: -; CDR3 DNA: TGTGCCAGCAGCGTAGGACTTCGGGGGGGCCGTATTACAGATACGCAGTATTTT; CDR3 protein: CASSVGLRGGRITDTQYF
J gene: TRBJ1-2; V gene: TRBV5-4; D gene: -; clone size: few; CDR3 DNA: TGTGCCAGCAGCTTGGCAGGGGCTAACTATGGCTACACCTTC; CDR3 protein: CASSLAGANYGYTF
J gene: TRBJ2-3; V gene: TRBV27; D gene: TRBD2; clone size: -; CDR3 DNA: TGTGCCAGCAGTTCACAACCCGGCGGCGGGGGGGTGTATACGCAGTATTTT; CDR3 protein: CASSSQPGGGGVYTQYF
J gene: TRBJ2-1; V gene: TRBV6-1; D gene: TRBD1; clone size: -; CDR3 DNA: TGTGCCAGCAGTGAAGAACAGGGGCTGTACAATGAGCAGTTCTTC; CDR3 protein: CASSEEQGLYNEQFF
J gene: TRBJ1-2; V gene: TRBV6-2/TRBV6-3; D gene: -; clone size: -; CDR3 DNA: TGTGCCAGCAGTTTGAAGGAGGGGTTAGGCTACACCTTC; CDR3 protein: CASSLKEGLGYTF
J gene: TRBJ1-5; V gene: TRBV19; D gene: -; clone size: -; CDR3 DNA: TGTGCCAGTAGGGCAGGGAGTTCCCCTAGTCAGCCCCAGCATTTT; CDR3 protein: CASRAGSSPSQPQHF
J gene: TRBJ1-5; V gene: TRBV6-5; D gene: -; clone size: -; CDR3 DNA: TGTGCCAGTACCAATAGCAATCAGCCCCAGCATTTT; CDR3 protein: CASTNSNQPQHF
J gene: TRBJ2-1; V gene: TRBV28; D gene: -; clone size: -; CDR3 DNA: TGTGCCAGCAACCAATACAATGAGCAGTTCTTC; CDR3 protein: CASNQYNEQFF
J gene: TRBJ2-3; V gene: TRBV11-2; D gene: TRBD1; clone size: -; CDR3 DNA: TGTGCCAGCAGCTGGGGGACAGAGAAAATCGATACGCAGTATTTT; CDR3 protein: CASSWGTEKIDTQYF
J gene: TRBJ1-3; V gene: TRBV9; D gene: -; clone size: few; CDR3 DNA: TGTGCCAGCAGCGGAAGACAGCTTTACTCTGGAAACACCATATATTTT; CDR3 protein: CASSGRQLYSGNTIYF
J gene: TRBJ2-7; V gene: TRBV28; D gene: -; clone size: -; CDR3 DNA: TGTGCCAGCAGGGACAGCCGTTACGAGCAGTACTTC; CDR3 protein: CASRDSRYEQYF
J gene: TRBJ2-3; V gene: TRBV5-1; D gene: -; clone size: -; CDR3 DNA: TGCGCCAGCAGCTTTGGGGGGCCGACCACAGATACGCAGTATTTT; CDR3 protein: CASSFGGPTTDTQYF
J gene: TRBJ1-3; V gene: TRBV5-4; D gene: -; clone size: -; CDR3 DNA: TGTGCCAGCAGCTTGGATTTTTCTGGAAACACCATATATTTT; CDR3 protein: CASSLDFSGNTIYF
J gene: TRBJ2-2; V gene: TRBV12-3/TRBV12-4; D gene: TRBD1; clone size: -; CDR3 DNA: TGTGCCAGCGGGACAGGGGTAACCGGGGAGCTGTTTTTT; CDR3 protein: CASGTGVTGELFF
J gene: TRBJ2-5; V gene: TRBV6-9; D gene: -; clone size: -; CDR3 DNA: TGTGCCAGCAGTCCGCCAGGACGCCGGTACCAAGAGACCCAGTACTTC; CDR3 protein: CASSPPGRRYQETQYF
J gene: TRBJ2-3; V gene: TRBV7-9; D gene: -; clone size: -; CDR3 DNA: TGTGCCAGCAGCCGAGGGCCAGCGGACCCCACAGATACGCAGTATTTT; CDR3 protein: CASSRGPADPTDTQYF
J gene: TRBJ2-7; V gene: TRBV6-5; D gene: TRBD1; clone size: -; CDR3 DNA: TGTGCCAGCAGTTCCGGGACAGGGGGCCGCGAGCAGTACTTC; CDR3 protein: CASSSGTGGREQYF
J gene: TRBJ1-2; V gene: TRBV7-3; D gene: -; clone size: -; CDR3 DNA: TGTGCCAGCAGCCCGAACAAGGGCGGTGGCTACACCTTC; CDR3 protein: CASSPNKGGGYTF
J gene: TRBJ1-1; V gene: TRBV6-5; D gene: -; clone size: -; CDR3 DNA: TGTGCCACCTCCTTTCGGGGGGAAACTGAAGCTTTCTTT; CDR3 protein: CATSFRGETEAFF
J gene: TRBJ2-5; V gene: TRBV5-4; D gene: -; clone size: -; CDR3 DNA: TGTGCCAGCAGCTCCGGTGGCGAGGAGACCCAGTACTTC; CDR3 protein: CASSSGGEETQYF
J gene: TRBJ1-6; V gene: TRBV7-3; D gene: -; clone size: -; CDR3 DNA: TGTGCCAGCAGCTTATTGGGGAGAGGAGGCTCACCCCTCCACTTT; CDR3 protein: CASSLLGRGGSPLHF
J gene: TRBJ1-2; V gene: TRBV20-1; D gene: TRBD1; clone size: -; CDR3 DNA: TGCAGTGCTAGTCGGCAGGGGGCGCGAGGCTACACCTTC; CDR3 protein: CSASRQGARGYTF
J gene: TRBJ2-3; V gene: TRBV5-1; D gene: -; clone size: -; CDR3 DNA: TGCGCCAGCAGCTTGATACGCCTTTCCACAGATACGCAGTATTTT; CDR3 protein: CASSLIRLSTDTQYF
J gene: TRBJ1-5; V gene: TRBV4-1; D gene: -; clone size: -; CDR3 DNA: TGCGCCAGCAGCCAAGGGACAGCCCCTGGGTTTCAGCCCCAGCATTTT; CDR3 protein: CASSQGTAPGFQPQHF
J gene: TRBJ1-5; V gene: TRBV3-1/TRBV3-2; D gene: -; clone size: -; CDR3 DNA: TGTGCCAGCAGCCAAGATTTGAATAGCTATAGCAATCAGCCCCAGCATTTT; CDR3 protein: CASSQDLNSYSNQPQHF
J gene: TRBJ1-1; V gene: TRBV29-1; D gene: -; clone size: -; CDR3 DNA: TGCAGCGTCGCCCGGGACACTAGCACTGAAGCTTTCTTT; CDR3 protein: CSVARDTSTEAFF